One T cell receptor beta chain is described in this entry. Its specificity is unknown. The single heparinised draw taken from each donor contained 90 to 150 mL of blood on average. The record originates from a study of beta chain features in type 1 diabetes. Points from the study as a whole: Shortening of TCRB CDR3s, moderate but significant, appeared in all four CD4+ subsets of Type 1 diabetes patients. Cells that show high TCR expression could be over-represented by cDNA sequencing. The study found that naive, central memory and Treg TCRB repertoires appeared more similar in patients than in healthy donors.

Looked up from germline, CDR1 is SEHNR and CDR2 is FQNEAQ (reference sequence). The CDR3 runs to 14 residues. Between the trimmed V and J ends, which lost 5 bases and 3 bases, there was a span of 12 bases. Every isolated RNA sample was fully reverse transcribed, so sequencing captured expressed TCRB transcripts. Repertoires were generated with immunoSEQ multiplex PCR, while TCRdb's copy carries only in-frame clones and drops some. This table has approximately 170,000 clones, roughly 59% appearing once. V and J are TRBV7-9 and TRBJ2-3; D might be TRBD2 (5 bases). The source material was naive CD4+ T cells from blood. The TCR originated in a man aged 25-45 years with type 1 diabetes. The CDR3 protein is CASSVRVETDTQYF. The CDR3 DNA follows: TGTGCCAGCAGCGTGAGGGTGGAGACAGATACGCAGTATTTT.